Sequencing of this T cell receptor (beta chain) was carried out in a study of shared clonotypes between healthy human individuals. V lost 2 bases and J 7 bases, leaving 15 bases between the germline ends. The CDR3 length is 14 residues. The germline CDR1 and CDR2 sequences are KGHSH and LQKENI. Comments on this clone: Its antigen remains unidentified.

Within Nashville, Tennessee resided all donors, each a Caucasian adult. Profiling relied on immunoSEQ multiplex PCR, and the TCRdb table lists in-frame clones only, not all of them. Of roughly 1,500,000 clones detected, roughly 98% appear once; the ten largest clones hold approximately 0.44%. Study results and limitations: Non-shared clonotypes had lower generation probabilities than clonotypes shared by all four sorted-subset donors. Researchers found naive subsets generally carried larger estimated richness than memory subsets.

The source of this sequence is a man aged 30-40 years in good health. Sequencing was carried out using naive CD4+ T cells sorted from blood. Subset here: CD45RA+ positively selected. This sequence joins TRBV18 and TRBJ2-7; maybe TRBD1 (7 bases). CDR3 DNA: TGTGCCAGCTCACCAGCCAGGGGGGTGAGGGAGCAGTACTTC. Its translation: CASSPARGVREQYF.